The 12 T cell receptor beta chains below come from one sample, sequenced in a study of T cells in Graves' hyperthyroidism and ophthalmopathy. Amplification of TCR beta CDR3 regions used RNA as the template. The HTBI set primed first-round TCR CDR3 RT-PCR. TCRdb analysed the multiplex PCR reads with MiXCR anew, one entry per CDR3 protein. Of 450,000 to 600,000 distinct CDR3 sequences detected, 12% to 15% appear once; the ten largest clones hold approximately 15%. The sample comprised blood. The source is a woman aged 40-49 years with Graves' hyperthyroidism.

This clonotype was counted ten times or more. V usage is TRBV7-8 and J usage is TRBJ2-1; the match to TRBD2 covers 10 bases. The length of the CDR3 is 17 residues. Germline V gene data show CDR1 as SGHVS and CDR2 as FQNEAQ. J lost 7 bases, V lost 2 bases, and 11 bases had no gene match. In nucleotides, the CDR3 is TGTGCCAGCAGCTTATCGGGGCTAGCGGGAGTAATGAATGAGCAGTTCTTC. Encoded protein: CASSLSGLAGVMNEQFF.

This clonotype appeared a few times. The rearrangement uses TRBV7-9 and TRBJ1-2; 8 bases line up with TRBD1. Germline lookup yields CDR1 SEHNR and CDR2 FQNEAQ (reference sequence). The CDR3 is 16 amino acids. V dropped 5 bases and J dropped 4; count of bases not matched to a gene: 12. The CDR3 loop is CASSRTTGVQSYGYTF. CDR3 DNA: TGTGCCAGCAGCCGTACGACAGGGGTGCAAAGCTATGGCTACACCTTC.

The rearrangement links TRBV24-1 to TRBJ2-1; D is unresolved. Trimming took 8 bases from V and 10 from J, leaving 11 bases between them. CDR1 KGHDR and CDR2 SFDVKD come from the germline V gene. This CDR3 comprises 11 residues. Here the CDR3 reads CATTPSWEQFF. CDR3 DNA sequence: TGTGCCACCACCCCCAGCTGGGAGCAGTTCTTC.

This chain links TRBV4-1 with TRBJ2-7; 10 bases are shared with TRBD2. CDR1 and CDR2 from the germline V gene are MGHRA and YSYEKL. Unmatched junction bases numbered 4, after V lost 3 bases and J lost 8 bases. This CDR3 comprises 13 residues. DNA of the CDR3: TGCGCCAGCAGCCAGCTAGCGGGAGACAAGCAGTACTTC. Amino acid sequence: CASSQLAGDKQYF.

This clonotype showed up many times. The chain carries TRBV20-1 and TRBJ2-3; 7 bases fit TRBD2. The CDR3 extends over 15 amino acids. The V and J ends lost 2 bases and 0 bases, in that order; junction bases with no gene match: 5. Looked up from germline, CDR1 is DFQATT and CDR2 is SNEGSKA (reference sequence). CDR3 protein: CSARLAEISTDTQYF. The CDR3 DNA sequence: TGCAGTGCTAGACTAGCGGAAATTAGCACAGATACGCAGTATTTT.

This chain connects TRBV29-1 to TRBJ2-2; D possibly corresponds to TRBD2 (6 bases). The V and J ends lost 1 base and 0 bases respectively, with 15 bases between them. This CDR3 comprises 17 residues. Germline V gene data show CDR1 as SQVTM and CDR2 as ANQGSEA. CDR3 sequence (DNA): TGCAGCGTTGAAGGGGTAACTAGCAGACCGAACACCGGGGAGCTGTTTTTT. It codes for CSVEGVTSRPNTGELFF.

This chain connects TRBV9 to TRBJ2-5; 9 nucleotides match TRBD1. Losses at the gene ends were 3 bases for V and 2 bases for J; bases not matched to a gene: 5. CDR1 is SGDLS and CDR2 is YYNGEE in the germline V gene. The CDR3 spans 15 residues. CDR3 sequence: CASSEGQGKQETQYF. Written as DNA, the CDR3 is TGTGCCAGCAGCGAGGGACAGGGAAAACAAGAGACCCAGTACTTC.

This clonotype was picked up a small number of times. CDR3 DNA sequence: TGCAGTGCTAGCGACGGAAAAGGGTCGACAGGACTTCGGGGGACCCAGTACTTC. Its translation: CSASDGKGSTGLRGTQYF. The chain couples TRBV20-1 to TRBJ2-5, with D tentatively TRBD1 (6 bases). Germline CDR1 reads DFQATT; CDR2 reads SNEGSKA (reference sequence). Trimming cost V 3 bases and J 7 bases, with 30 bases left between them. This CDR3 comprises 18 residues.

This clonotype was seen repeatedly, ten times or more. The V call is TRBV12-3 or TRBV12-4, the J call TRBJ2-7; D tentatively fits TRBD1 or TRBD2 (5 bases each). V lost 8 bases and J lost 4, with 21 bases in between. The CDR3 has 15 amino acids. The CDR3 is CASQGDGTPGYEQYF. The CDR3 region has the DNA TGTGCCAGCCAGGGTGACGGAACGCCGGGGTACGAGCAGTACTTC.

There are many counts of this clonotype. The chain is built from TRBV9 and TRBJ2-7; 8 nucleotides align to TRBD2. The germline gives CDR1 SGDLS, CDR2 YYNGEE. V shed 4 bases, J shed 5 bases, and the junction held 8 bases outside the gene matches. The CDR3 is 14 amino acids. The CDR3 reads CASSTFLAGDEQYF. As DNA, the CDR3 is TGTGCCAGCAGCACCTTTCTAGCGGGTGACGAGCAGTACTTC.

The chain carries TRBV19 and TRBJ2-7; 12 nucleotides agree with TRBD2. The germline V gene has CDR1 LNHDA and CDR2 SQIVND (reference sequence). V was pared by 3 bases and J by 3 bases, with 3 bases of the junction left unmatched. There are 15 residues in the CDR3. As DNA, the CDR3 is TGTGCCAGTAGTATTGGACTAGCGGGGATCTACGAGCAGTACTTC. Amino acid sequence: CASSIGLAGIYEQYF.

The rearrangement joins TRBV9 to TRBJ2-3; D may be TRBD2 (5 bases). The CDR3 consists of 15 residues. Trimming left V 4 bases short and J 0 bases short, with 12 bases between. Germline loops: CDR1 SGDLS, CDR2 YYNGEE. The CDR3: CASSRGYTSTDTQYF. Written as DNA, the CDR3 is TGTGCCAGCAGCCGGGGATATACTAGCACAGATACGCAGTATTTT.